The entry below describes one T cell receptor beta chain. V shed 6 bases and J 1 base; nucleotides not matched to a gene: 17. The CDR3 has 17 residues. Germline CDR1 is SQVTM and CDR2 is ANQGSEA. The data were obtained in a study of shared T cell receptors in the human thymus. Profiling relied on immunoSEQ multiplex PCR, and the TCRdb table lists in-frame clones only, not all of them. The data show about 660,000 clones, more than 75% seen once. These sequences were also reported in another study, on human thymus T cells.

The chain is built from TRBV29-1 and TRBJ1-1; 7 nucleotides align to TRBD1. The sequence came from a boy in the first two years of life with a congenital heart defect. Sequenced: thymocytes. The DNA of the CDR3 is TGCAGCGTCCCAGGCTTTACCAGGGGGGAAAAGAACACTGAAGCTTTCTTT. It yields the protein CSVPGFTRGEKNTEAFF.